This TCR beta chain was retrieved from a study of T cell responses to AZD1222 COVID-19 vaccine. Some clones are missing from TCRdb's copy, which holds only in-frame ones; the method was immunoSEQ multiplex PCR. The sample has roughly 150,000 clones, roughly nine tenths seen once. This clone was observed once. Here the sequenced sample was peripheral blood, taken on day 0 of AZD1222 vaccination. The sequence derives from an adult in good health.

The CDR3 here is CASSLGIAGMNTGELFF. The CDR3 bases are TGTGCCAGCAGCTTAGGAATAGCGGGAATGAACACCGGGGAGCTGTTTTTT. The chain recombines TRBV7-9 with TRBJ2-2, with 8 bases that match TRBD2. After removal of 1 base from V and 1 base from J, the junction contained 5 bases not matched to a gene. The germline V gene encodes CDR1 SEHNR and CDR2 FQNEAQ (reference sequence). This CDR3 contains 17 residues.